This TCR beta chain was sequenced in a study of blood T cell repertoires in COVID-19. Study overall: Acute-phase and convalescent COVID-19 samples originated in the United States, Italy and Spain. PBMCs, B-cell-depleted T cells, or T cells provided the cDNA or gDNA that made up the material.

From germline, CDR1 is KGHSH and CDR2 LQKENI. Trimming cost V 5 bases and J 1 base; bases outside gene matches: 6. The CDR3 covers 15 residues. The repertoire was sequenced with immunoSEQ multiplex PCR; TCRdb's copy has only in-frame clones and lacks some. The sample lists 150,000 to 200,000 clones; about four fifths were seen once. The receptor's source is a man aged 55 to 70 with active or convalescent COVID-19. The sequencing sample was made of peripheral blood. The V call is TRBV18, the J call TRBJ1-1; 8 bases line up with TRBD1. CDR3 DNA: TGTGCCAGCTCATCGACGGACAGGGAGAACACTGAAGCTTTCTTT. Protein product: CASSSTDRENTEAFF.